The next 10 T cell receptor beta chains were all read from a single sample in a study of T cells after yellow fever vaccination. Each CDR3 protein is one row after TCRdb ran MiXCR on the 5' RACE reads. The sample consists of 400,000 to 450,000 distinct CDR3 sequences, approximately 18% of them appearing once. Sequenced material: PBMCs, taken before the yellow fever booster vaccination. These TCRs come from a man younger than 35 who received the YFV17D yellow fever vaccine.

This clonotype was counted between two and nine times. V is TRBV4-2 and J is TRBJ2-1; D may correspond to TRBD1 or TRBD2 (6 bases each). The CDR3 totals 16 residues. Germline V gene sequence: CDR1 LGHNA, CDR2 YNFKEQ. With 4 bases removed from V and 3 bases from J, the gap between germline ends came to 16 bases. The CDR3 is CASSPRGESFYNEQFF. The CDR3 DNA follows: TGTGCCAGCAGCCCAAGGGGGGAATCATTCTACAATGAGCAGTTCTTC.

A few counts support this clonotype. The chain employs TRBV24-1 and TRBJ2-3, with 8 bases lining up with TRBD2. This CDR3 comprises 13 residues. Germline CDR1 KGHDR, CDR2 SFDVKD. The V gene end was trimmed by 9 bases and the J gene end by 5 bases; junction bases not matched to a gene: 6. The CDR3 DNA sequence: TGTGCCACCGAAGGGGGACTAGGAGATACGCAGTATTTT. This codes for CATEGGLGDTQYF.

The chain has TRBV6-5 and TRBJ2-5, with a weak D call TRBD1 (5 bases). CDR3 length: 14 residues. V dropped 2 bases and J dropped 5 bases, with 12 bases sitting between them. Germline CDR1 reads MNHEY; CDR2 reads SVGAGI. CDR3 region: CASSYGRDVETQYF. CDR3 DNA: TGTGCCAGCAGTTACGGCAGGGATGTGGAGACCCAGTACTTC.

The J gene is TRBJ2-1, the V gene TRBV29-1; 10 bases agree with TRBD2. V lost 8 bases to trimming and J lost 6 bases; unmatched junction nucleotides: 10. This CDR3 contains 14 residues. Germline V CDR1 and CDR2: SQVTM, ANQGSEA. CDR3: CSSSALAGINEQFF. The DNA for the CDR3 is TGCAGCTCCTCGGCACTAGCGGGGATCAATGAGCAGTTCTTC.

In this sample, this clonotype turned up many times. The chain is built from TRBV30 and TRBJ1-5; TRBD1 is a possible D gene (6 bases). CDR3 length equals 13 residues. In germline, CDR1 is GTSNPN, CDR2 SVGIG (reference sequence). Between the trimmed V and J ends, which lost 1 base and 5 bases, there was a span of 9 bases. The CDR3 region is CAWSAQGDQPQHF. As DNA, the CDR3 is TGTGCCTGGAGTGCACAGGGCGATCAGCCCCAGCATTTT.

CDR3 sequence reads: CSAREQGIYNEQYF. The CDR3 nucleotides are TGCAGTGCTAGAGAACAGGGGATATACAACGAGCAGTACTTC. This rearrangement joins TRBV20-1 to TRBJ2-7; 7 nucleotides match TRBD1. Germline assignment: CDR1 DFQATT and CDR2 SNEGSKA (reference sequence). The CDR3 runs 14 residues. V trimming: 0 bases; J trimming: 5 bases; junction bases outside the gene matches: 7.

This rearrangement joins TRBV12-3 or TRBV12-4 to TRBJ1-5; D is unclear. The CDR3 has 16 residues. Deletions cut 3 bases from V and 4 bases from J, with 16 bases between. CDR3 amino acids: CASSLFSASGNQPQHF. For the CDR3, the DNA is TGTGCCAGCAGTTTGTTCTCGGCCTCGGGTAATCAGCCCCAGCATTTT.

The chain has TRBV5-6 and TRBJ2-1, with D perhaps matching TRBD1 or TRBD2 (5 bases each). Trimming pared 1 base from V and 6 bases from J, leaving 11 bases between. This CDR3 has 14 residues. The V gene's germline CDR1 is SGHDT and CDR2 YYEEEE. Here the CDR3 reads CASSLLGEGNEQFF. CDR3 DNA sequence: TGTGCCAGCAGCTTGTTGGGGGAAGGCAATGAGCAGTTCTTC. Full variable domain (remainder filled in from reference TRBV5-6 and TRBJ2-1): DAGVTQSPTHLIKTRGQQVTLRCSPKSGHDTVSWYQQALGQGPQFIFQYYEEEERQRGNFPDRFSGHQFPNYSSELNVNALLLGDSALYLCASSLLGEGNEQFFGPGTRLTVL.

This clonotype was counted a few times. The V and J genes are TRBV4-3 and TRBJ2-5; no firm D call. The germline V and J ends were trimmed by 4 bases and 4 bases, with 10 bases remaining between them. Germline assignment: CDR1 LGHNA and CDR2 YSLEER. The CDR3 runs 13 residues. The CDR3 reads CASSPQSGETQYF. The CDR3 nucleotides are TGCGCCAGCAGCCCACAAAGTGGAGAGACCCAGTACTTC.

The J gene is TRBJ1-1, the V gene TRBV3-1, with TRBD1 as a possible D gene (6 bases). V dropped 0 bases and J dropped 9 bases, with 14 bases sitting between them. Germline CDR1 is LGHDT and CDR2 is YNNKEL (reference sequence). The CDR3 sequence is 14 residues long. The CDR3 sequence is CASSQDLGTGKAFF. As DNA, the CDR3 is TGTGCCAGCAGCCAAGATCTTGGAACAGGGAAAGCTTTCTTT.